The rows below give T cell receptor beta chains drawn from one sample of a study of T cell changes during pregnancy in multiple sclerosis. The protocol was immunoSEQ multiplex PCR, while the TCRdb copy is restricted to in-frame clones and leaves out a portion. The sample shows over 65,000 clones, roughly 90% of them seen only once. The source material was peripheral blood, sampled in the first trimester of pregnancy. The receptors shown here come from a female donor with multiple sclerosis, enrolled in a pregnancy study. The CDR3 runs from the conserved cysteine through the conserved F or W. D genes are given only for firm matches. The size of a clone is reported for some rows only, either as once, few or many, or as a class for expanded clones.

size: .; V: TRBV30; D: TRBD2; J: TRBJ2-3; CDR3: CAWSPSRGGRALADTQYF; DNA: TGTGCCTGGAGTCCTTCGCGGGGCGGGAGGGCCCTCGCAGATACGCAGTATTTT
size: .; V: TRBV11-3; D: .; J: TRBJ1-1; CDR3: CASSLDPGQNTEAFF; DNA: TGTGCCAGCAGCTTAGACCCGGGACAGAACACTGAAGCTTTCTTT
size: .; V: TRBV28; D: .; J: TRBJ1-4; CDR3: CASSLGGGEEKLFF; DNA: TGTGCCAGCAGTTTAGGGGGAGGAGAGGAAAAACTGTTTTTT
size: .; V: TRBV27; D: TRBD2; J: TRBJ2-7; CDR3: CASSLAGDSYEQYF; DNA: TGTGCCAGCTCCCTAGCGGGGGACTCCTACGAGCAGTACTTC
size: .; V: TRBV7-2; D: .; J: TRBJ2-4; CDR3: CASSLVLAGRPLAIQYF; DNA: TGTGCCAGCAGCTTAGTCTTGGCAGGGCGACCTTTGGCCATTCAGTACTTC
size: once; V: TRBV4-1; D: TRBD2; J: TRBJ2-7; CDR3: CASSQGGRVLSEQYF; DNA: TGCGCCAGCAGCCAAGGCGGGAGGGTCCTCTCGGAGCAGTACTTC
size: .; V: TRBV10-1; D: TRBD2; J: TRBJ2-1; CDR3: CASPVLAGGPNEQFF; DNA: TGCGCCAGCCCTGTACTAGCGGGAGGGCCCAATGAGCAGTTCTTC
size: .; V: TRBV5-6; D: .; J: TRBJ2-1; CDR3: CASSTRTAWFF; DNA: TGTGCCAGCAGCACCCGGACTGCTTGGTTCTTC
size: .; V: TRBV19; D: .; J: TRBJ1-1; CDR3: CASTRTDLNTEAFF; DNA: TGTGCCAGTACTAGGACAGACCTGAACACTGAAGCTTTCTTT
size: .; V: TRBV6-5; D: .; J: TRBJ1-1; CDR3: CASSWMGGLNTEAFF; DNA: TGTGCCAGCAGTTGGATGGGGGGGCTGAACACTGAAGCTTTCTTT
size: few; V: TRBV14; D: .; J: TRBJ1-1; CDR3: CASSRQPTGLGTEAFF; DNA: TGTGCCAGCAGCCGCCAACCCACAGGGTTGGGCACTGAAGCTTTCTTT
size: .; V: TRBV11-2; D: .; J: TRBJ1-2; CDR3: CASSLELNYGYTF; DNA: TGTGCCAGCAGCTTAGAACTTAACTATGGCTACACCTTC
size: .; V: TRBV5-5; D: .; J: TRBJ1-6; CDR3: CASSLEGEIAYNSPLHF; DNA: TGTGCCAGCAGCTTGGAGGGGGAGATCGCCTATAATTCACCCCTCCACTTT
size: .; V: TRBV6-5; D: .; J: TRBJ1-2; CDR3: CASRSGGKSYGYTF; DNA: TGTGCCAGCAGATCGGGGGGGAAAAGCTATGGCTACACCTTC
size: few; V: TRBV7-2; D: TRBD1; J: TRBJ1-2; CDR3: CASSPGTGPRYGYTF; DNA: TGTGCCAGCAGCCCTGGGACAGGGCCCCGTTATGGCTACACCTTC
size: .; V: TRBV19; D: TRBD2; J: TRBJ2-5; CDR3: CASRSSSGIETQYF; DNA: TGTGCCAGTAGGAGTTCTAGCGGGATCGAGACCCAGTACTTC
size: once; V: TRBV10-3; D: .; J: TRBJ1-4; CDR3: CAISPRAGEKLFF; DNA: TGTGCCATCAGCCCGCGAGCAGGAGAAAAACTGTTTTTT
size: .; V: TRBV5-1; D: .; J: TRBJ1-3; CDR3: CASSPPLQAGGNTIYF; DNA: TGCGCCAGCAGCCCCCCCCTTCAGGCGGGTGGAAACACCATATATTTT
size: .; V: TRBV5-6; D: TRBD2; J: TRBJ2-3; CDR3: CASSLAGGSTQYF; DNA: TGTGCCAGCAGCTTGGCCGGGGGGAGTACGCAGTATTTT
size: .; V: TRBV2; D: TRBD1; J: TRBJ1-1; CDR3: CASSGDRARNTEAFF; DNA: TGTGCCAGCAGCGGCGACAGGGCGCGAAACACTGAAGCTTTCTTT
size: .; V: TRBV7-6; D: .; J: TRBJ2-5; CDR3: CASSPGVQETQYF; DNA: TGTGCCAGCAGCCCAGGGGTACAAGAGACCCAGTACTTC
size: .; V: TRBV27; D: .; J: TRBJ2-3; CDR3: CASSLSGRYTQYF; DNA: TGTGCCAGCAGTTTAAGCGGGCGGTATACGCAGTATTTT
size: .; V: TRBV10-2; D: TRBD1; J: TRBJ2-5; CDR3: CASRDRGSETQYF; DNA: TGCGCCAGCAGGGACAGGGGGTCGGAGACCCAGTACTTC
size: once; V: TRBV30; D: TRBD1; J: TRBJ1-6; CDR3: CAWSVVAGQGNSPLHF; DNA: TGTGCCTGGAGTGTAGTCGCCGGACAGGGTAATTCACCCCTCCACTTT
size: once; V: TRBV5-6; D: .; J: TRBJ2-5; CDR3: CASSWEETQYF; DNA: TGTGCCAGCAGCTGGGAGGAGACCCAGTACTTC
size: .; V: TRBV6-1; D: TRBD1; J: TRBJ2-7; CDR3: CATGGLGYEQYF; DNA: TGTGCCACAGGGGGCTTAGGGTACGAGCAGTACTTC
size: .; V: TRBV9; D: TRBD2; J: TRBJ2-1; CDR3: CASSVSAGRFINEQFF; DNA: TGTGCCAGCAGCGTATCTGCCGGGAGGTTTATTAATGAGCAGTTCTTC
size: .; V: TRBV7-2; D: .; J: TRBJ1-5; CDR3: CASSLEGISNQPQHF; DNA: TGTGCCAGCAGCTTAGAGGGGATTAGCAATCAGCCCCAGCATTTT
size: .; V: TRBV2; D: .; J: TRBJ2-5; CDR3: CASTSTEETQYF; DNA: TGTGCCAGCACCTCGACAGAAGAGACCCAGTACTTC
size: .; V: TRBV30; D: TRBD1; J: TRBJ2-7; CDR3: CAAGTGSSEQYF; DNA: TGTGCTGCCGGGACAGGGTCCTCCGAGCAGTACTTC
size: .; V: TRBV5-4; D: .; J: TRBJ2-2; CDR3: CASSLGGRTGELFF; DNA: TGTGCCAGCAGCTTGGGGGGGCGCACCGGGGAGCTGTTTTTT
size: .; V: TRBV7-2; D: .; J: TRBJ1-3; CDR3: CASSLAGARGNTIYF; DNA: TGTGCCAGCAGCTTGGCTGGGGCGCGAGGAAACACCATATATTTT
size: .; V: TRBV13; D: TRBD2; J: TRBJ2-5; CDR3: CASSLGTPREGETQYF; DNA: TGTGCCAGCAGCTTAGGTACTCCTAGGGAGGGGGAGACCCAGTACTTC
size: once; V: TRBV5-4; D: TRBD2; J: TRBJ2-5; CDR3: CASSPRRGGVQETQYF; DNA: TGTGCCAGCAGCCCTCGCCGGGGGGGGGTCCAAGAGACCCAGTACTTC
size: .; V: TRBV30; D: TRBD2; J: TRBJ2-7; CDR3: CAWSVGLAATYEQYF; DNA: TGTGCCTGGAGTGTCGGCCTAGCGGCAACCTACGAGCAGTACTTC
size: .; V: TRBV27; D: .; J: TRBJ2-7; CDR3: CASSPISGRTTYEQYF; DNA: TGTGCCAGCAGTCCCATTTCAGGCAGGACTACCTACGAGCAGTACTTC
size: .; V: TRBV7-2; D: .; J: TRBJ1-2; CDR3: CASSLATGLSYGYTF; DNA: TGTGCCAGCAGCTTAGCTACAGGTCTCAGCTATGGCTACACCTTC
size: .; V: TRBV7-6; D: .; J: TRBJ2-7; CDR3: CASSLEPGPYEQYF; DNA: TGTGCCAGCAGCTTAGAACCTGGCCCCTACGAGCAGTACTTC
size: .; V: TRBV5-1; D: TRBD1; J: TRBJ2-1; CDR3: CASSSEAGTGVYNEQFF; DNA: TGCGCCAGCAGCTCGGAGGCCGGGACAGGGGTTTACAATGAGCAGTTCTTC
size: .; V: TRBV19; D: TRBD1; J: TRBJ1-3; CDR3: CASSMRTGGTSGNTIYF; DNA: TGTGCCAGTAGTATGAGGACAGGGGGAACCTCTGGAAACACCATATATTTT
size: .; V: TRBV7-2; D: .; J: TRBJ1-6; CDR3: CASSGTFSPLHF; DNA: TGTGCCAGCAGCGGGACTTTTTCACCCCTCCACTTT